This T cell receptor (beta chain) originates from a study of chemoradiotherapy in HPV16-positive cancers. The length of the CDR3 is 14 residues. The germline CDR1 and CDR2 sequences are MGHRA and YSYEKL. V lost 4 bases and J 6 bases, leaving 10 bases between the germline ends. Produced via immunoSEQ multiplex PCR; TCRdb's table is partial and in-frame only. Here the sample spans 25,000 to 40,000 clones, approximately 89% being singletons. Over chemoradiotherapy, repertoires were sampled more than once. The sequencing used blood, collected from a patient who underwent chemoradiotherapy. The chain combines TRBV4-1 with TRBJ2-6; no clear D. This receptor was taken from a human donor with HPV-associated anogenital cancer. The CDR3 DNA reads TGCGCCAGCAGCCTCATCTATGAGGCCAACGTCCTGACTTTC. Its translation is CASSLIYEANVLTF.